This T cell receptor (beta chain) was captured by sequencing in a study of shared clonotypes between healthy human individuals. Findings and limits, study-wide: Sampling involved blood alone; tissue repertoires likely differ.

The table came from immunoSEQ multiplex PCR; TCRdb's copy has only in-frame clones and leaves some out. The sample consists of 2.3 million or so clones, 85% to 95% of them appearing once. With respect to this clone: Antigen: not known.

Donors comprised only Caucasian adults living in Nashville, Tennessee. Trimming shortened V by 2 bases and J by 5 bases, and 7 bases separated the two germline ends. The CDR3 spans 12 residues. Germline V lookup: CDR1 KGHSH, CDR2 LQKENI. The sequence came from a man younger than 30 in good health. Some clones in this sample may be carry-over from other donors' samples. The chain recombines TRBV18 with TRBJ2-7; the D gene is possibly TRBD2 (5 bases). The source material was naive CD4+ T cells from PBMCs. Stated subset: CD45RA+ positively selected. CDR3 nucleotide sequence: TGTGCCAGCTCACCAAAACTAGACGAGCAGTACTTC. Protein product: CASSPKLDEQYF.